This T cell receptor beta chain stems from a study of T cell changes during pregnancy in multiple sclerosis. The assay was immunoSEQ multiplex PCR, and TCRdb's table has in-frame clones only and misses some. Of roughly 46,000 clones in the sample, 85% to 95% were seen once. This CDR3 contains 17 residues. V shed 3 bases and J 1 base; nucleotides not matched to a gene: 6. In germline, CDR1 is SGHRS, CDR2 YFSETQ. The TCR originated in a female donor with multiple sclerosis, enrolled in a pregnancy study. This chain joins TRBV5-1 and TRBJ2-3; 12 positions match TRBD2. The material was peripheral blood, obtained in the third trimester of pregnancy. CDR3 sequence reads: CASSSWTSGARTDTQYF. The CDR3 nucleotides are TGCGCCAGCAGCTCTTGGACTAGCGGGGCTCGCACAGATACGCAGTATTTT.